This T cell receptor beta chain is drawn from a study of cytomegalovirus exposure and HLA in healthy donors. Background on the study: In a later analysis, the 120 or so validation repertoires were reported to have used the same platform as the roughly 700 first-cohort repertoires.

Points on this clone: Its antigen is unknown.

The CDR3 contains 14 residues. With 4 bases clipped from V and 2 bases from J, the junction kept 4 bases outside the gene matches. Germline assignment: CDR1 SGHRS and CDR2 YFSETQ. Findings and limits, study-wide: Researchers counted roughly 160 TCR beta chains as cytomegalovirus-associated. Per published reports, the classifier diagnosed cytomegalovirus status with high specificity and sensitivity.

Here immunoSEQ multiplex PCR was the method, and the copy in TCRdb shows in-frame clones only, minus some. Of 130,000 to 150,000 clones in the sample, 70% to 90% were seen once. Separate from the roughly 700-subject first cohort, the roughly 120-subject validation cohort was the one that the donors belonged to. This chain joins TRBV5-1 and TRBJ2-7, with 9 nucleotides matching TRBD1. Source material: PBMCs. This receptor was taken from a man in his late teens or twenties in good health and CMV-seronegative. The CDR3 DNA reads TGCGCCAGCAGCAGGGACAGGGCCCCCTACGAGCAGTACTTC. It specifies CASSRDRAPYEQYF. Combining the CDR3 with reference TRBV5-1 and TRBJ2-7 gives the whole variable domain KAGVTQTPRYLIKTRGQQVTLSCSPISGHRSVSWYQQTPGQGLQFLFEYFSETQRNKGNFPGRFSGRQFSNSRSEMNVSTLELGDSALYLCASSRDRAPYEQYFGPGTRLTVT.